These 29 T cell receptor beta chains were sequenced from one sample in a study of T cell responses to AZD1222 COVID-19 vaccine. Assay: immunoSEQ multiplex PCR; the TCRdb copy retains only in-frame clones and omits some. The data show over 140,000 clones, and the top ten clones hold approximately 2%. The sample was peripheral blood. The receptors were sampled from an adult in good health.

The V gene is TRBV3-1 (or the pseudogene TRBV3-2), the J gene TRBJ2-1, with 7 bases aligning to TRBD2. The ends lost 0 bases at V and 4 bases at J; junction bases unmatched: 12. Germline V lookup: CDR1 LGHDT, CDR2 YNNKEL (reference sequence). The CDR3 spans 18 residues. The CDR3 sequence is CASSQDMILGAGYNEQFF. CDR3 nucleotides: TGTGCCAGCAGCCAAGATATGATATTGGGAGCGGGGTACAATGAGCAGTTCTTC.

The gene calls are TRBV7-8 and TRBJ1-2, with D perhaps TRBD1 (5 bases). This CDR3 is built from 13 residues. Germline V lookup: CDR1 SGHVS, CDR2 FQNEAQ. The ends were cut back, 8 bases at V and 4 bases at J, with 14 bases in the middle. The CDR3, as DNA: TGTGCCAGCTCCCCCGGGGGTACCTATGGCTACACCTTC. Amino acid sequence: CASSPGGTYGYTF.

The chain combines TRBV18 with TRBJ1-2, with 8 bases identical to TRBD1. The CDR3 runs to 17 residues. V dropped 3 bases and J dropped 0; count of bases not matched to a gene: 9. Per germline, CDR1 KGHSH and CDR2 LQKENI. CDR3 bases: TGTGCCAGCTCACCTGGGACAGGTTCTTTGACTAACTATGGCTACACCTTC. Amino acids: CASSPGTGSLTNYGYTF.

The chain couples TRBV11-3 to TRBJ1-2; no clear D gene. Germline V lookup: CDR1 SGHNT, CDR2 YENEEA. V was pared by 3 bases and J by 6 bases, with 11 bases between. There are 13 residues in the CDR3. In DNA form, the CDR3 reads TGTGCCAGCAGCTTCGGTTGGATGGATGGCTACACCTTC. This codes for CASSFGWMDGYTF.

The V gene is TRBV6-1, the J gene TRBJ2-6, with D uncertain. Deletions cut 2 bases from V and 4 bases from J, with 9 bases between. The CDR3 sequence is 15 residues long. Per germline, CDR1 MNHNS and CDR2 SASEGT. CDR3 sequence (DNA): TGTGCCAGCAGTGAAAACCTGAGGGGGGCCAACGTCCTGACTTTC. It is translated as CASSENLRGANVLTF.

This chain uses TRBV7-9 with TRBJ1-4; D is uncertain. Trimming stripped 3 bases from V and 8 bases from J, with 13 bases between. The CDR3 totals 14 residues. Germline V CDR1 and CDR2: SEHNR, FQNEAQ (reference sequence). The CDR3 DNA sequence: TGTGCCAGCAGCTTCGCCGGGTATGGCGAAAAACTGTTTTTT. Protein product: CASSFAGYGEKLFF.

This rearrangement joins TRBV24-1 to TRBJ1-3; unclear D gene. This CDR3 is 16 amino acids long. The germline V gene has CDR1 KGHDR and CDR2 SFDVKD. The V end was cut by 0 bases, the J end by 0 bases, with 8 bases between. The CDR3 is CATSDLRQLSGNTIYF. The CDR3 region has the DNA TGTGCCACCAGTGATTTGCGGCAGCTCTCTGGAAACACCATATATTTT.

The chain joins TRBV28 to TRBJ1-4; D is possibly TRBD1 (5 bases). The CDR3 has 16 residues. Germline V gene data show CDR1 as MDHEN and CDR2 as SYDVKM. V shed 4 bases and J shed 2 bases, with 14 bases lying between them. CDR3: CASSSPSRVTNEKLFF. CDR3 sequence (DNA): TGTGCCAGCAGTTCCCCTAGCAGGGTCACTAATGAAAAACTGTTTTTT. The full variable domain, completed using reference TRBV28 and TRBJ1-4, is DVKVTQSSRYLVKRTGEKVFLECVQDMDHENMFWYRQDPGLGLRLIYFSYDVKMKEKGDIPEGYSVSREKKERFSLILESASTNQTSMYLCASSSPSRVTNEKLFFGSGTQLSVL.

The chain is built from TRBV6-5 and TRBJ2-2; TRBD1 matches 9 bases. This CDR3 has 15 amino acids. Germline loops: CDR1 MNHEY, CDR2 SVGAGI. V was pared by 6 bases and J by 6 bases, with 8 bases of the junction left unmatched. DNA of the CDR3: TGTGCCAGCAGGGGGGGGACAGGGTCGGCCGGGGAGCTGTTTTTT. This encodes CASRGGTGSAGELFF.

The chain recombines TRBV4-3 with TRBJ2-2; D gene uncertain. The germline V and J ends were trimmed by 4 bases and 1 base, with 10 bases remaining between them. This CDR3 contains 15 residues. Germline V gene sequence: CDR1 LGHNA, CDR2 YSLEER. The CDR3 protein is CASSPRVENTGELFF. In DNA form, the CDR3 reads TGCGCCAGCAGCCCAAGGGTTGAGAACACCGGGGAGCTGTTTTTT.

The chain links TRBV6-1 to TRBJ2-1, with D perhaps TRBD2 (7 bases). CDR1 MNHNS and CDR2 SASEGT come from the germline V gene. The CDR3 spans 16 residues. The V gene lost 0 bases and the J gene lost 5 bases, with 14 bases spanning the gap. CDR3 bases: TGTGCCAGCAGTGAAGCGTTAGGGGGGGGCAACAATGAGCAGTTCTTC. Protein: CASSEALGGGNNEQFF.

This rearrangement joins TRBV5-4 to TRBJ2-5, with TRBD2 as a possible D gene (5 bases). V was shortened by 2 bases and J by 5 bases, with 10 bases between the two germline ends. Germline lookup yields CDR1 SGHNT and CDR2 YYREEE (reference sequence). The CDR3 has 13 residues. Written as DNA, the CDR3 is TGTGCCAGCAGCTTAGGAGGTAGTGAGACCCAGTACTTC. Translated: CASSLGGSETQYF.

This rearrangement joins TRBV7-9 to TRBJ2-3, with D unresolved. V was clipped by 4 bases and J by 1 base, with 9 bases between them. This CDR3 has 14 amino acids. Germline loops: CDR1 SEHNR, CDR2 FQNEAQ (reference sequence). The CDR3 is CASSSSRGTDTQYF. CDR3 sequence (DNA): TGTGCCAGCAGCTCGAGTCGGGGCACAGATACGCAGTATTTT.

This chain connects TRBV27 to TRBJ2-3, with D maybe TRBD1 (5 bases). The CDR3 sequence is 16 residues long. V lost 4 bases to trimming and J lost 0 bases, with 14 bases between them. Looked up from germline, CDR1 is MNHEY and CDR2 is SMNVEV (reference sequence). The CDR3 here is CASSSRRERSTDTQYF. The CDR3 DNA sequence: TGTGCCAGCAGTTCCCGCAGGGAAAGGAGCACAGATACGCAGTATTTT.

The chain joins TRBV18 to TRBJ1-1; D may be TRBD1 (6 bases). Trimming left V 5 bases short and J 6 bases short, with 13 bases between. The CDR3 is 13 amino acids. Germline V CDR1 and CDR2: KGHSH, LQKENI. The CDR3 loop reads CASSSQGDAEAFF. CDR3 DNA sequence: TGTGCCAGCTCATCACAGGGAGACGCTGAAGCTTTCTTT.

The genes are TRBV6-5 and TRBJ1-4; D gene unclear. The CDR3 contains 15 residues. V was pared by 5 bases and J by 0 bases, with 10 bases between. Germline CDR1 reads MNHEY; CDR2 reads SVGAGI. CDR3 nucleotides: TGTGCCAGCAGTACATCAGCTACAACTAATGAAAAACTGTTTTTT. It yields the protein CASSTSATTNEKLFF.

The chain links TRBV2 to TRBJ2-3; D gene ambiguous. This CDR3 comprises 15 residues. Trimming took 3 bases from V and 2 from J, leaving 12 bases between them. Germline V lookup: CDR1 SNHLY, CDR2 FYNNEI. CDR3 sequence: CASSDGVRFTDTQYF. In DNA, the CDR3 is TGTGCCAGCAGTGATGGCGTGCGGTTCACAGATACGCAGTATTTT.

The rearrangement joins TRBV30 to TRBJ1-1; possible D gene TRBD1, 5 bases. The CDR3 contains 13 residues. V was shortened by 3 bases and J by 4 bases, with 12 bases between the two germline ends. CDR1 GTSNPN and CDR2 SVGIG come from the germline V gene (reference sequence). CDR3 amino acids: CAWRQGASTEAFF. For the CDR3, the DNA is TGTGCCTGGAGGCAGGGTGCGAGCACTGAAGCTTTCTTT.

V gene TRBV3-1 (or the pseudogene TRBV3-2) combines with J gene TRBJ2-7, with TRBD1 matching 8 bases. This CDR3 spans 18 amino acids. The V gene's germline CDR1 is LGHDT and CDR2 YNNKEL (reference sequence). The junction had 15 bases not matched to a gene; V was cut back by 1 base and J by 4 bases. The CDR3 region is CASSQVWQPGDRSYEQYF. The DNA for the CDR3 is TGTGCCAGCAGCCAAGTATGGCAGCCAGGGGACAGGTCTTACGAGCAGTACTTC.

The chain is built from TRBV30 and TRBJ1-1; maybe TRBD1 (5 bases). V lost 3 bases, J lost 2 bases, and 16 bases lay in between. This CDR3 is 15 amino acids long. Germline V CDR1 and CDR2: GTSNPN, SVGIG (reference sequence). The CDR3, as DNA: TGTGCCTGGAGGGGCAAGGGGACGGAAAACACTGAAGCTTTCTTT. Amino acid sequence: CAWRGKGTENTEAFF. Complete variable domain (other parts from reference TRBV30 and TRBJ1-1): SQTIHQWPATLVQPVGSPLSLECTVEGTSNPNLYWYRQAAGRGLQLLFYSVGIGQISSEVPQNLSASRPQDRQFILSSKKLLLSDSGFYLCAWRGKGTENTEAFFGQGTRLTVV.

The chain couples TRBV4-3 to TRBJ2-2; D uncertain. Germline CDR1 LGHNA, CDR2 YSLEER. V lost 4 bases, J lost 2 bases, and 11 bases lay in between. CDR3 length: 15 residues. CDR3 sequence (DNA): TGCGCCAGCAGCCCAAAGATACGTAACACCGGGGAGCTGTTTTTT. This codes for CASSPKIRNTGELFF.

This sequence joins TRBV30 and TRBJ1-2; no clear D. V lost 1 base, J lost 3 bases, and 9 bases lay in between. Looked up from germline, CDR1 is GTSNPN and CDR2 is SVGIG (reference sequence). This CDR3 is built from 13 residues. The CDR3 DNA sequence: TGTGCCTGGAGTGCAATCTTTCACTATGGCTACACCTTC. It codes for CAWSAIFHYGYTF.

The chain links TRBV19 to TRBJ2-5; no firm D call. The CDR3 is made up of 14 amino acids. Between the trimmed V and J ends, which lost 6 bases and 5 bases, there was a span of 16 bases. CDR1 is LNHDA and CDR2 is SQIVND in the germline V gene (reference sequence). CDR3 coding DNA: TGTGCCAGTAGCAATCCTGGGGTTCGGGAGACCCAGTACTTC. Its translation: CASSNPGVRETQYF.

CDR3 sequence (DNA): TGCGCCAGCAGCTTGGCAGGGTCGCATGGCTACACCTTC. It translates to CASSLAGSHGYTF. The genes are TRBV5-1 and TRBJ1-2, with a tentative D call TRBD1 (5 bases). Germline-derived CDR1 and CDR2 are SGHRS and YFSETQ. The V gene lost 0 bases and the J gene lost 6 bases, with 9 bases spanning the gap. The CDR3 consists of 13 residues. Based on the CDR3 plus reference TRBV5-1 and TRBJ1-2, the full variable domain is KAGVTQTPRYLIKTRGQQVTLSCSPISGHRSVSWYQQTPGQGLQFLFEYFSETQRNKGNFPGRFSGRQFSNSRSEMNVSTLELGDSALYLCASSLAGSHGYTFGSGTRLTVV.

The gene calls are TRBV27 and TRBJ1-2; 7 bases are shared with TRBD1. V was clipped by 4 bases and J by 3 bases; unmatched bases: 8. This CDR3 is built from 15 residues. Per the germline V gene, CDR1 is MNHEY and CDR2 is SMNVEV (reference sequence). The CDR3 nucleotides are TGTGCCAGCAGTTACCGGGACAGCGGCGACTATGGCTACACCTTC. Translated: CASSYRDSGDYGYTF.

This chain connects TRBV11-3 to TRBJ2-6; 7 bases are shared with TRBD1. CDR3 size: 16 residues. Per the germline V gene, CDR1 is SGHNT and CDR2 is YENEEA. V shed 4 bases, J shed 2 bases, and the junction held 5 bases outside the gene matches. Here the CDR3 reads CASSYLDRAGANVLTF. The DNA for the CDR3 is TGTGCCAGCAGCTACCTCGACAGGGCTGGGGCCAACGTCCTGACTTTC. Filled out from reference TRBV11-3 and TRBJ2-6, the complete variable domain reads EAGVVQSPRYKIIEKKQPVAFWCNPISGHNTLYWYLQNLGQGPELLIRYENEEAVDDSQLPKDRFSAERLKGVDSTLKIQPAELGDSAVYLCASSYLDRAGANVLTFGAGSRLTVL.

J is TRBJ1-2 and V is TRBV6-2 or TRBV6-3; 7 bases align to TRBD1. CDR3 length: 16 amino acids. Losses at the gene ends were 6 bases for V and 7 bases for J; bases not matched to a gene: 17. Germline CDR1 is MNHEY and CDR2 is SVGEGT. In DNA, the CDR3 is TGTGCCAGCAGCCCTACAGCCCGACAGGGTATTAGTGGCTACACCTTC. It codes for CASSPTARQGISGYTF.

This chain connects TRBV2 to TRBJ1-6; 8 nucleotides line up with TRBD1. This CDR3 is built from 16 residues. The V gene end was trimmed by 6 bases and the J gene end by 3 bases; junction bases not matched to a gene: 7. The germline V gene encodes CDR1 SNHLY and CDR2 FYNNEI. The CDR3 loop reads CASRKTGAFYNSPLHF. CDR3 coding DNA: TGTGCCAGCAGGAAGACAGGGGCCTTCTATAATTCACCCCTCCACTTT.

The chain combines TRBV5-6 with TRBJ2-1; D may be TRBD1 or TRBD2 (5 bases each). Trimming took 4 bases from V and 1 from J, leaving 12 bases between them. CDR3 length equals 15 residues. Germline loops: CDR1 SGHDT, CDR2 YYEEEE. The CDR3 region is CASSQGPTSYNEQFF. In DNA, the CDR3 is TGTGCCAGCAGCCAGGGACCGACGTCCTACAATGAGCAGTTCTTC. Supplemented by reference TRBV5-6 and TRBJ2-1, the full variable domain reads DAGVTQSPTHLIKTRGQQVTLRCSPKSGHDTVSWYQQALGQGPQFIFQYYEEEERQRGNFPDRFSGHQFPNYSSELNVNALLLGDSALYLCASSQGPTSYNEQFFGPGTRLTVL.